The sequence of this T cell receptor beta chain was determined in a study of shared clonotypes between healthy human individuals. About the study: For every donor, three CD4 naive, three CD4 memory, two CD8 naive and one CD8 memory plates were used.

Terminally differentiated effector memory CD45RA+ cells were left out of the naive CD8 fraction, which was CD45RO-negative and positively selected for CCR7. The CDR3 has 17 residues. The V gene end was trimmed by 4 bases and the J gene end by 0 bases; junction bases not matched to a gene: 12. Germline V lookup: CDR1 SGHRS, CDR2 YFSETQ. TCRdb's table, derived via immunoSEQ multiplex PCR, lists solely in-frame clones and lacks some. The sample carries some 580,000 clones, 95% to 98% recorded once. This chain uses TRBV5-1 with TRBJ2-7, with 8 bases fitting TRBD2. The sequencing input was naive CD8+ T cells sorted from blood. This sequence was found in a man aged 25-45 years in good health. The CDR3 sequence is CASSALGLAGYSYEQYF. CDR3 nucleotides: TGCGCCAGCAGCGCCCTGGGGCTAGCGGGTTACTCCTACGAGCAGTACTTC.